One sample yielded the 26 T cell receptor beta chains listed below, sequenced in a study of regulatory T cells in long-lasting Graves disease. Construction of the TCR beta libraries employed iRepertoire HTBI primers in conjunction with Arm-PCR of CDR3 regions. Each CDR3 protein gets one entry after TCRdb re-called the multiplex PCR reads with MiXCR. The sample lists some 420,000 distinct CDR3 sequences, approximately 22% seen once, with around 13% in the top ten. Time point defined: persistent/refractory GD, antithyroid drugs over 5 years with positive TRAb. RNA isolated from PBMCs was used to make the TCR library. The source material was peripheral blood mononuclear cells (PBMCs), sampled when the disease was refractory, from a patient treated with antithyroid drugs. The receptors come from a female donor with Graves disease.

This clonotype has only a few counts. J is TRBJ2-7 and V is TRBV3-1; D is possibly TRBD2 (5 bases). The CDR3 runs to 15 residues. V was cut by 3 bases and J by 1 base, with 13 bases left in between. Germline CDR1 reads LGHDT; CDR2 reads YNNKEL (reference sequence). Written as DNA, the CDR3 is TGTGCCAGCAGCCATGAGAGGGATAGGTCCTACGAGCAGTACTTC. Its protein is CASSHERDRSYEQYF.

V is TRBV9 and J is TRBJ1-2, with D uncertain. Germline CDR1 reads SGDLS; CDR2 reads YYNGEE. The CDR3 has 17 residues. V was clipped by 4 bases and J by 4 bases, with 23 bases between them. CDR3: CASSSRQAQPDGYGYTF. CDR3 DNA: TGTGCCAGCAGCTCACGACAAGCGCAGCCCGATGGCTATGGCTACACCTTC. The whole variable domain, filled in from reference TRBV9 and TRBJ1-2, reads DSGVTQTPKHLITATGQRVTLRCSPRSGDLSVYWYQQSLDQGLQFLIQYYNGEERAKGNILERFSAQQFPDLHSELNLSSLELGDSALYFCASSSRQAQPDGYGYTFGSGTRLTVV.

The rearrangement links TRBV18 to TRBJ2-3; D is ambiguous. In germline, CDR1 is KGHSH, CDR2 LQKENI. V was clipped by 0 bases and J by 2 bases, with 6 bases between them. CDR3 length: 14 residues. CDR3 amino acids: CASSPPSTTDTQYF. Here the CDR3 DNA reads TGTGCCAGCTCACCACCGTCCACCACAGATACGCAGTATTTT.

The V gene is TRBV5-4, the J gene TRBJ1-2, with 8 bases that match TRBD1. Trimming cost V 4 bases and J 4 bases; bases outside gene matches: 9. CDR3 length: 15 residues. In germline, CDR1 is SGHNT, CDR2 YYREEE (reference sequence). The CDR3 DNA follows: TGTGCCAGCAGCATTACGACAGGGGCGGTCTATGGCTACACCTTC. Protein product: CASSITTGAVYGYTF.

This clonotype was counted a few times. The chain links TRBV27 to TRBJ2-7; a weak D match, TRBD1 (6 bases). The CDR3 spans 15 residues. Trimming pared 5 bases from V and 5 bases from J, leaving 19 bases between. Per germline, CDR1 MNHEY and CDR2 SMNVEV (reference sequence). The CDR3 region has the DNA TGTGCCAGCAGTCCCCCCGGACAGCTTGGGAACGAGCAGTACTTC. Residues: CASSPPGQLGNEQYF.

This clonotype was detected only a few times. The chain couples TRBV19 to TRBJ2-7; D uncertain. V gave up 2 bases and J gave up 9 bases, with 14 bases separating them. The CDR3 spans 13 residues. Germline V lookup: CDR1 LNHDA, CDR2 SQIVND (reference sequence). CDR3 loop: CASSIQHLEVQYF. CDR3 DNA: TGTGCCAGTAGTATACAGCATTTAGAGGTGCAGTACTTC. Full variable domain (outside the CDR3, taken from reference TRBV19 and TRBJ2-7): DGGITQSPKYLFRKEGQNVTLSCEQNLNHDAMYWYRQDPGQGLRLIYYSQIVNDFQKGDIAEGYSVSREKKESFPLTVTSAQKNPTAFYLCASSIQHLEVQYFGPGTRLTVT.

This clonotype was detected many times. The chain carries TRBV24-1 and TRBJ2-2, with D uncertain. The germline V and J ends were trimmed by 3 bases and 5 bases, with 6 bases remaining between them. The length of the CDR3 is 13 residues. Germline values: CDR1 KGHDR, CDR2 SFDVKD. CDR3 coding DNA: TGTGCCACCAGTGATACTCCAACCGGGGAGCTGTTTTTT. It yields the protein CATSDTPTGELFF.

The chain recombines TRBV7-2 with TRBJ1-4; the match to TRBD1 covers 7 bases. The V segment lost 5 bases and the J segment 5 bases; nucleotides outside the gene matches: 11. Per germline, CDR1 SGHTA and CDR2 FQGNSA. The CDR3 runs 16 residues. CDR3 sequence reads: CASSEDIQGLNEKLFF. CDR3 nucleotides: TGTGCCAGCAGCGAGGATATACAGGGGCTAAATGAAAAACTGTTTTTT.

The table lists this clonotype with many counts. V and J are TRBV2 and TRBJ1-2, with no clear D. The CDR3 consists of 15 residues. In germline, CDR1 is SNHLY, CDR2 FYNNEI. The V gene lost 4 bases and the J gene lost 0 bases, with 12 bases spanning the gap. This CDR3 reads CASSVLSLANYGYTF. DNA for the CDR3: TGTGCCAGCAGTGTCCTGTCACTTGCTAACTATGGCTACACCTTC.

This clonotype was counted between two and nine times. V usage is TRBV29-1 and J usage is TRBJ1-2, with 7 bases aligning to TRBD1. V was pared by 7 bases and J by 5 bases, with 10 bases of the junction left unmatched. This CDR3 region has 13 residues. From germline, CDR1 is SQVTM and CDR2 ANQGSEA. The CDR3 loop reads CSALLTGRYGYTF. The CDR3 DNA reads TGCAGCGCTCTATTGACAGGGAGGTATGGCTACACCTTC.

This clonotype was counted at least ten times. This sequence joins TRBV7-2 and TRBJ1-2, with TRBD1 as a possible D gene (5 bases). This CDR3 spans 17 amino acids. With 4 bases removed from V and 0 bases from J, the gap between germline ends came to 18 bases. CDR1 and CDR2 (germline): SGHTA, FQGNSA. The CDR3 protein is CASSWESGDGANYGYTF. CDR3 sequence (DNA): TGTGCCAGCAGCTGGGAGAGCGGGGACGGAGCTAACTATGGCTACACCTTC. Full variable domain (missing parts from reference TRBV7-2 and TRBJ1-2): GAGVSQSPSNKVTEKGKDVELRCDPISGHTALYWYRQSLGQGLEFLIYFQGNSAPDKSGLPSDRFSAERTGGSVSTLTIQRTQQEDSAVYLCASSWESGDGANYGYTFGSGTRLTVV.

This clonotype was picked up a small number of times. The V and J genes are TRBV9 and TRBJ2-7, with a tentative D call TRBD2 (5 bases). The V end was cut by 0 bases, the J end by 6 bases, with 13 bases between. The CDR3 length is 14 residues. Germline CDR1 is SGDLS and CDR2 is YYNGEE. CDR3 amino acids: CASSVGGSRGEQYF. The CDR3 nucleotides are TGTGCCAGCAGCGTAGGAGGGAGCAGAGGCGAGCAGTACTTC.

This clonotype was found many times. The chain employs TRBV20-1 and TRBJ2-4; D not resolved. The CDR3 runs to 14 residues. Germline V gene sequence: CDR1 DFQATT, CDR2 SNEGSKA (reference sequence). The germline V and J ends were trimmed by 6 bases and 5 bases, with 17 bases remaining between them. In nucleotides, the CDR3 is TGCAGTGCGTCGAACCTAGGTACTGAAAACATTCAGTACTTC. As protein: CSASNLGTENIQYF.

The CDR3 DNA reads TGTGCCAGCAGGGGACTAGCGGGAGGGCCATACGAGCAGTACTTC. Amino acids: CASRGLAGGPYEQYF. This sequence joins TRBV6-1 and TRBJ2-7, with 16 positions matching TRBD2. CDR1 is MNHNS, CDR2 SASEGT, per germline. This CDR3 has 15 residues. With 6 bases clipped from V and 4 bases from J, the junction kept 3 bases outside the gene matches.

The CDR3 sequence is CASSSRIAPETQYF. CDR3 DNA sequence: TGTGCCAGCAGCTCTAGAATAGCCCCAGAGACCCAGTACTTC. The chain carries TRBV13 and TRBJ2-5; no reliable D call. Trimming pared 4 bases from V and 4 bases from J, leaving 13 bases between. The CDR3 consists of 14 residues. CDR1 is PRHDT and CDR2 is FYEKMQ in the germline V gene (reference sequence).

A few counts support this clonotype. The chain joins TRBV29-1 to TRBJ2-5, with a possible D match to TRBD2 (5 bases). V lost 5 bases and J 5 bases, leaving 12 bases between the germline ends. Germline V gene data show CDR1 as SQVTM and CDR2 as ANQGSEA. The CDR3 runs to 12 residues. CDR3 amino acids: CSVIEGGETQYF. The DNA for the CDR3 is TGCAGCGTTATCGAGGGTGGCGAGACCCAGTACTTC.

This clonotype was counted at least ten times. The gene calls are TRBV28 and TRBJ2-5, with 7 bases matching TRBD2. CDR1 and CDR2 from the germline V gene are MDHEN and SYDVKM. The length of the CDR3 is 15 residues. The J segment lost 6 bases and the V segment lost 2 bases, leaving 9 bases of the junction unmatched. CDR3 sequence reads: CASSLRLGLTKTQYF. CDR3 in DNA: TGTGCCAGCAGTTTAAGGTTGGGACTAACGAAGACCCAGTACTTC.

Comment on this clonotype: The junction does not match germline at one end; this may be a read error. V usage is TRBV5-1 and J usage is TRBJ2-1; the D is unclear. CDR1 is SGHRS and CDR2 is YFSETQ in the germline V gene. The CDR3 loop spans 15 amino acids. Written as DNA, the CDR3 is TGTGCCAGCAGCGATCGGACGGATTCCTACAATGAGCAGTTCTTC. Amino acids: CASSDRTDSYNEQFF.

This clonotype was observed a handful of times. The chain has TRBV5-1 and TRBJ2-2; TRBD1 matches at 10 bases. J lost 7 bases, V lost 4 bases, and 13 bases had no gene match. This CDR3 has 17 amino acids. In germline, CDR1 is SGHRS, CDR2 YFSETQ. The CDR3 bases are TGCGCCAGCAGCCTTACTAGACAGGGGGCAATCGGCGGGGAGCTGTTTTTT. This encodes CASSLTRQGAIGGELFF.

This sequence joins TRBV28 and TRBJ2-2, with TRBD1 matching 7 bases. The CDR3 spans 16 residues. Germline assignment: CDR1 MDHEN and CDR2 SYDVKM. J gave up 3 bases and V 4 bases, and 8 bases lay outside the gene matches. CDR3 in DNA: TGTGCCAGCAGTTCTCCGGGGACAGCCCACACCGGGGAGCTGTTTTTT. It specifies CASSSPGTAHTGELFF.

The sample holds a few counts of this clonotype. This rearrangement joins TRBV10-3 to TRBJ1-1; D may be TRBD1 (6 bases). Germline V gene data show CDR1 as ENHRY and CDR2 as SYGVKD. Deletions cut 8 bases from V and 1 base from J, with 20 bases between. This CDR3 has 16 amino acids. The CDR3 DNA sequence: TGTGCCATCGGGCTAGGGGGGGGGTTTCCGAACACTGAAGCTTTCTTT. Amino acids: CAIGLGGGFPNTEAFF.

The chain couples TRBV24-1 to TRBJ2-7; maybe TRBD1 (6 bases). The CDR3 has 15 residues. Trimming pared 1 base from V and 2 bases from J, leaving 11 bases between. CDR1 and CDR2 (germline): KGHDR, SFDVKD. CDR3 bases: TGTGCCACCAGTGATTTCCGGGACAACCCCTACGAGCAGTACTTC. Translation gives CATSDFRDNPYEQYF.

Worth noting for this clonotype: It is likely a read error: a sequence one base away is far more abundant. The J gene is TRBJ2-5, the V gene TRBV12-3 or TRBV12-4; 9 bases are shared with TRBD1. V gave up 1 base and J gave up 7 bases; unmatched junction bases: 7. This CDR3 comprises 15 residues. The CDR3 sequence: CASSLGGQGIGTQYF. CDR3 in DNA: TGTGCCAGCAGTTTAGGCGGACAGGGGATCGGGACCCAGTACTTC.

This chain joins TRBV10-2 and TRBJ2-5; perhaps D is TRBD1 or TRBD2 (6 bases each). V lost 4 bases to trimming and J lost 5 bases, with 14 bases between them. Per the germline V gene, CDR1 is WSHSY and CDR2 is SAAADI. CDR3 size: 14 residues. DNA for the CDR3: TGCGCCAGCAGTGGATCAGGGGACTCGGAGACCCAGTACTTC. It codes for CASSGSGDSETQYF.

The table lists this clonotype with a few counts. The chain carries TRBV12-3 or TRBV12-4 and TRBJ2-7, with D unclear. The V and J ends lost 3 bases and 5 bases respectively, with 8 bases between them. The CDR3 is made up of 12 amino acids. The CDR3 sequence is CASSFYIHEQYF. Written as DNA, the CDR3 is TGTGCCAGCAGTTTTTATATCCACGAGCAGTACTTC.

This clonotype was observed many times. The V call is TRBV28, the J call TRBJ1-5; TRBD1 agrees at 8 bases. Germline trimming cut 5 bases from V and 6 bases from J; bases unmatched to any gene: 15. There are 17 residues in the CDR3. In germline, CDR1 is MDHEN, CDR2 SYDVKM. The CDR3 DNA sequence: TGTGCCAGCAGTGAGACTTACAGGGGGAGTGGGGGTCAGCCCCAGCATTTT. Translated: CASSETYRGSGGQPQHF.